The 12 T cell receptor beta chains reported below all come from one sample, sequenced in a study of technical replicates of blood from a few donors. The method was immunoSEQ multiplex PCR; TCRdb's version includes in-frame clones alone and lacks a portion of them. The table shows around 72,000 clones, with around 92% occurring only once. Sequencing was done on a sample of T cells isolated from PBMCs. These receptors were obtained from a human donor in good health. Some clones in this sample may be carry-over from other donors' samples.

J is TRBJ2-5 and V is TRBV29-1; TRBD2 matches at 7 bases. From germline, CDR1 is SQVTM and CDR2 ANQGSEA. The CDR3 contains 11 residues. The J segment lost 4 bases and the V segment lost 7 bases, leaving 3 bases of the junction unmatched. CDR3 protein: CSGGGSETQYF. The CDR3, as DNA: TGCAGCGGGGGGGGGTCAGAGACCCAGTACTTC.

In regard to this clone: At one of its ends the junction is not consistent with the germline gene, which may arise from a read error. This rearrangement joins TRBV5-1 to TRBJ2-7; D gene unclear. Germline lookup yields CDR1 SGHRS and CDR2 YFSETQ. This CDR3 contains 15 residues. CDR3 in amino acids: CASRFSQASAYEQYF. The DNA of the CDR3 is TGCGCCAGCCGCTTTTCCCAGGCGTCGGCCTACGAGCAGTACTTC.

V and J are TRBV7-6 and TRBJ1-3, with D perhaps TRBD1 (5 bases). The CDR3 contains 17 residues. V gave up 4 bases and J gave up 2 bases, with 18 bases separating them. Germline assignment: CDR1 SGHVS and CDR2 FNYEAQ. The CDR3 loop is CASSSPRQTKAGNTIYF. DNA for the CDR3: TGTGCCAGCAGCTCGCCCCGACAGACCAAGGCTGGAAACACCATATATTTT.

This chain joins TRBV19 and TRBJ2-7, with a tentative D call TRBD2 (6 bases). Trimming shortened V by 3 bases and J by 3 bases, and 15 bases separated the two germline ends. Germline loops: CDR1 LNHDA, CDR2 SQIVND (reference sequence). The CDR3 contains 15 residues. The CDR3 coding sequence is TGTGCCAGTAGTATCGGGGGAGGTACAATCTACGAGCAGTACTTC. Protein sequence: CASSIGGGTIYEQYF.

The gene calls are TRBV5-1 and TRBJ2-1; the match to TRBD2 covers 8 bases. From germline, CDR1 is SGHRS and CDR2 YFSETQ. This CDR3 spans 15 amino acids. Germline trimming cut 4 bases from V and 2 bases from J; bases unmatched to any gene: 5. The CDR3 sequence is CASSIIAGPYNEQFF. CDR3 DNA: TGCGCCAGCAGCATTATAGCGGGACCCTACAATGAGCAGTTCTTC.

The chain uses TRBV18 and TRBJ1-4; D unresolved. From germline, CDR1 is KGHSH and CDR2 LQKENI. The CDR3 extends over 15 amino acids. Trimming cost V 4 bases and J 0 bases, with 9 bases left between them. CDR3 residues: CASSHSFATNEKLFF. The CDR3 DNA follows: TGTGCCAGCTCACACTCTTTTGCAACTAATGAAAAACTGTTTTTT.

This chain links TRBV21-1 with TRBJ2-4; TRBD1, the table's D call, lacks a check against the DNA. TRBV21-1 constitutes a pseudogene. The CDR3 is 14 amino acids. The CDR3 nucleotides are TGTGCCAGCAGCGATACAGGGGGGAGGAACATTCAGTACTTC. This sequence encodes CASSDTGGRNIQYF.

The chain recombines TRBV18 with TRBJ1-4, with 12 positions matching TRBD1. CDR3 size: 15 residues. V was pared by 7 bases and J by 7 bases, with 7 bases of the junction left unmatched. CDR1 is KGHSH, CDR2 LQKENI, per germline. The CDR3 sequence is CASLQGTGGIEKLFF. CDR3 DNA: TGTGCCAGCTTACAAGGGACAGGGGGCATTGAAAAACTGTTTTTT.

CDR3 bases: TGTGCCAGCAGCACAACAGCAACTAATGAAAAACTGTTTTTT. Translated, it gives CASSTTATNEKLFF. The genes are TRBV28 and TRBJ1-4, with unresolved D. This CDR3 is built from 14 residues. Trimming took off 6 bases at V and 0 bases at J, with 8 bases between the two ends. CDR1 MDHEN and CDR2 SYDVKM come from the germline V gene.

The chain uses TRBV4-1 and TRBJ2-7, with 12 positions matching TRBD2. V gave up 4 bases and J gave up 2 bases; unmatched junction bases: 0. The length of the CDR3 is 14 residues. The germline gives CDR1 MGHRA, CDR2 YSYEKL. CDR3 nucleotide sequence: TGCGCCAGCAGCCGACTAGCGGGGGCCTACGAGCAGTACTTC. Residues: CASSRLAGAYEQYF.

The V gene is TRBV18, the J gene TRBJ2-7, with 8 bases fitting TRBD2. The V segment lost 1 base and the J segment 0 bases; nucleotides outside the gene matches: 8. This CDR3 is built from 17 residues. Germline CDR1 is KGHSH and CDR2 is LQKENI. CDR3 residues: CASSPQGRGGTSYEQYF. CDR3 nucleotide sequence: TGTGCCAGCTCACCACAGGGACGGGGGGGAACCTCCTACGAGCAGTACTTC.

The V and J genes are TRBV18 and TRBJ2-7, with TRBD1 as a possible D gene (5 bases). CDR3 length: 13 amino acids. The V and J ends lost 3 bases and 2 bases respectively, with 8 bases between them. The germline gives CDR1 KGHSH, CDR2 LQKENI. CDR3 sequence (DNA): TGTGCCAGCTCACCTGCGGACACCTACGAGCAGTACTTC. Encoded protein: CASSPADTYEQYF.